This note documents a single TCR beta chain sequence. The CDR3 consists of 12 residues. CDR1 MNHNY and CDR2 SVGAGI come from the germline V gene (reference sequence). With 2 bases removed from V and 7 bases from J, the gap between germline ends came to 6 bases. This record comes from a study of control samples from healthy donors and cancer patients. Method: immunoSEQ multiplex PCR; TCRdb's copy keeps in-frame clones and lacks some. Of around 190,000 clones in the sample, about 90% are singletons; the top ten hold 1.4%. The sequencing sample was made of blood. V is TRBV6-6 and J is TRBJ2-1, with D hard to call. The TCR sequence derives from a woman aged 45-65 years in good health. CDR3 in DNA: TGTGCCAGCAGTTACGGTGGAAATGAGCAGTTCTTC. Translating it yields CASSYGGNEQFF.